These T cell receptor beta chains were read from a single sample in a study of patients and donors after allogeneic stem cell transplantation. TCRdb reprocessed the RT-PCR reads with MiXCR, giving one entry per CDR3 protein. Of roughly 200,000 distinct CDR3 sequences in the sample, roughly two fifths are singletons; the top ten hold about 9.9%. Sequencing was done on a sample of blood, either unsorted or a sorted T cell fraction (not recorded which). These receptors all come from a human donor who was either an allogeneic HSCT recipient or a stem cell or donor lymphocyte infusion donor (not recorded which). It is not recorded whose cells these are; they may come from a transplant donor. The CDR3 runs from the conserved cysteine through the conserved F or W. Each record gives: D gene, clone size, J gene, V gene, CDR3 DNA, CDR3 protein. D genes are given only for firm matches. Size values are once, few and many counts, or a class for expanded clones, and some rows have none.

.	few	TRBJ2-3	TRBV4-3	TGCGCCAGCAGCCAAGATCCACAGGGAGTTACAGATACGCAGTATTTT	CASSQDPQGVTDTQYF
.	.	TRBJ1-5	TRBV18	TGTGCCAGCTCACCACCGGGAGCTCAGCCCCAGCATTTT	CASSPPGAQPQHF
TRBD2	.	TRBJ2-3	TRBV24-1	TGTGCCACCAGTGACCCGGGGGGGAGCACAGATACGCAGTATTTT	CATSDPGGSTDTQYF
.	.	TRBJ2-7	TRBV12-3/TRBV12-4	TGTGCCAGCAGACGGGGAGTCTACGAGCAGTACTTC	CASRRGVYEQYF
.	.	TRBJ1-2	TRBV5-1	TGCGCCAGCAGCTTGGAGACCGCAGGAGCAAACTATGGCTACACCTTC	CASSLETAGANYGYTF
TRBD2	.	TRBJ2-3	TRBV7-6	TGTGCCAGCAGCACCGGGACTAGCGAAACAGATACGCAGTATTTT	CASSTGTSETDTQYF
.	few	TRBJ1-3	TRBV4-3	TGCGCCAGCAGCCCTCGGGGCCCCGACTCTGGAAACACCATATATTTT	CASSPRGPDSGNTIYF
TRBD2	.	TRBJ2-3	TRBV10-3	TGTGCCATCAGACCGGGACTAGCCTCCACAGATACGCAGTATTTT	CAIRPGLASTDTQYF
TRBD2	.	TRBJ2-1	TRBV3-1	TGTGCCAGCAGCCGACTAGCGGGGGGGCCGAATGAGCAGTTCTTC	CASSRLAGGPNEQFF
TRBD1	few	TRBJ1-5	TRBV5-1	TGCGCCAGCAGCTTGGGGGACAGGGAAGATCAGCCCCAGCATTTT	CASSLGDREDQPQHF
TRBD1	few	TRBJ1-1	TRBV7-9	TGTGCCAGCAGAACTACGGCGGACAGGGGAACTGAAGCTTTCTTT	CASRTTADRGTEAFF
.	.	TRBJ1-2	TRBV2	TGTGCCAGCAGTCCCGCCAACATCTATGGCTACACCTTC	CASSPANIYGYTF
.	once	TRBJ2-7	TRBV5-1	TGCGCCAGCAGCTTGGAGGGGTTCTACGAGCAGTACTTC	CASSLEGFYEQYF
.	few	TRBJ1-3	TRBV12-3/TRBV12-4	TGTGCCAGCAGTAGGCCTCAATCTGGAAACACCATATATTTT	CASSRPQSGNTIYF
.	few	TRBJ1-6	TRBV5-1	TGCGCCAGCAGCTGGACCGAGAATTCACCCCTCCACTTT	CASSWTENSPLHF
.	.	TRBJ2-3	TRBV7-9	TGTGCCAGCAGCTTAGTGCCAAAGCGTGATACGCAGTATTTT	CASSLVPKRDTQYF
.	.	TRBJ1-5	TRBV5-1	TGCGCCAGCAGCTTGGGGAACGGAGTTCAGCCCCAGCATTTT	CASSLGNGVQPQHF
.	few	TRBJ1-2	TRBV28	TGTGCCAGCAGTTATCGGGGGCGCTACACCTTC	CASSYRGRYTF
.	.	TRBJ1-5	TRBV12-3/TRBV12-4	TGTGCCAGCAGTCCCCGAGAGGGTAGCAATCAGCCCCAGCATTTT	CASSPREGSNQPQHF
TRBD1	.	TRBJ2-1	TRBV9	TGTGCCAGCAGCGTGTTCGGACAGGGGGCTATTGAGCAGTTCTTC	CASSVFGQGAIEQFF
.	many	TRBJ1-5	TRBV12-3/TRBV12-4	TGCGCCAGCAGCTTGGAAGGCCGGCAGCCCCAGCATTTT	CASSLEGRQPQHF
TRBD1	.	TRBJ2-2	TRBV11-3	TGTGCCAGCAGCCTAGGACAGGGGAACACCGGGGAGCTGTTTTTT	CASSLGQGNTGELFF
.	.	TRBJ1-5	TRBV6-6	TGTGCCAGCACCCCCGGGGGCCTGCAGCCCCAGCATTTT	CASTPGGLQPQHF
.	.	TRBJ2-1	TRBV19	TGTGCCAGTAGTGCGGCCTACAATGAGCAGTTCTTC	CASSAAYNEQFF
.	.	TRBJ1-2	TRBV18	TGTGCCAGCTCACCAGTCGCCAGTAGAACTAACTATGGCTACACCTTC	CASSPVASRTNYGYTF
TRBD1	.	TRBJ2-1	TRBV5-1	TGCGCCAGCAGCGTCCGACAGGGAAGCTACAATGAGCAGTTCTTC	CASSVRQGSYNEQFF
.	few	TRBJ1-5	TRBV7-3	TGTGCCAGCAGCACGGACAGAGATCAGCCCCAGCATTTT	CASSTDRDQPQHF
TRBD1	.	TRBJ2-2	TRBV6-5	TGTGCCAGCAGTTACGGGGACAGGGATTTCACCGGGGAGCTGTTTTTT	CASSYGDRDFTGELFF
.	.	TRBJ1-1	TRBV13	TGTGCCAGCAGCGGGGGGGGAGATGGTGGCACTGAAGCTTTCTTT	CASSGGGDGGTEAFF
.	few	TRBJ1-2	TRBV7-9	TGTGCCAGCAGCTTTACGCGAGGGGCCCGGGGCTACACCTTC	CASSFTRGARGYTF
.	.	TRBJ1-5	TRBV12-3/TRBV12-4	TGTGCCAGCAGTTTCAGCGGTTACAATCAGCCCCAGCATTTT	CASSFSGYNQPQHF
.	.	TRBJ2-7	TRBV5-1	TGCGCCAGTCAACTAAGGGACGGCTCCTACGAGCAGTACTTC	CASQLRDGSYEQYF
.	few	TRBJ2-1	TRBV29-1	TGCAGCGTTGTGTTCACGGATGCCGCCTCCTACAATGAGCAGTTCTTC	CSVVFTDAASYNEQFF
.	.	TRBJ1-2	TRBV5-1	TGCGCCAGCAGCTTGTCAGGGGACTACACCTTC	CASSLSGDYTF
TRBD1	.	TRBJ2-7	TRBV10-3	TGTGCCATCAGACCGGGACAGCTTTACGAGCAGTACTTC	CAIRPGQLYEQYF
.	few	TRBJ1-5	TRBV20-1	TGCAGTGCTAGCCAGGGCCTCGGGCCCCAGCATTTT	CSASQGLGPQHF
.	.	TRBJ2-3	TRBV10-3	TGTGCCATCAGTGAGTCGCCGTTGGGAGGTCCCACAGATACGCAGTATTTT	CAISESPLGGPTDTQYF
.	.	TRBJ2-2	TRBV5-1	TGCGCCAGCAGCTTGTTGGCGGTAAACACCGGGGAGCTGTTTTTT	CASSLLAVNTGELFF
.	few	TRBJ1-1	TRBV7-9	TGTGCCAGCAGCTTAGTTCGGGGGATGAACACTGAAGCTTTCTTT	CASSLVRGMNTEAFF
.	few	TRBJ1-2	TRBV6-1	TGTGCCAGCAGTGCCCCGGGCCTCTATGGCTACACCTTC	CASSAPGLYGYTF
.	.	TRBJ1-2	TRBV29-1	TGCAGCGTTGCCCCTATGAGATTTAACTATGGCTACACCTTC	CSVAPMRFNYGYTF